The entry that follows covers one TCR beta chain sequence. The antigen is unknown. MiXCR, applied by TCRdb to the reads, yields one record per CDR3 protein. This table holds 900,000 to 950,000 distinct CDR3 sequences, 31% found once. These data belong to a study of T cell repertoires in cytomegalovirus infection. In the study overall: Both recently identified HLA-C-restricted and well-studied HLA-B-restricted CMV epitopes were used in the study. Both CMV infection and a matching HLA type were indicated by public TCR beta signatures. Study results and caveats: There were carriers of CMV plus the relevant HLA, and cumulative public TCR beta family frequency identified them. What dominated the ex vivo response were HLA-C-restricted CMV-specific TCR beta clonotypes.

The sequence was collected from a human donor in good health (CMV status not recorded). Some clones in this sample may be carry-over from other donors' samples. The sequencing used cultured CD8+ T cells from PBMCs, collected from culture after CMV antigen stimulation.

CDR3 protein: CASSLRGQGVHEQYF. CDR3 in DNA: TGTGCCAGCAGTTTAAGGGGACAGGGAGTCCACGAGCAGTACTTC. The chain recombines TRBV12-3 or TRBV12-4 with TRBJ2-7, with 9 bases that match TRBD1. The CDR3 spans 15 residues. Germline trimming cut 2 bases from V and 5 bases from J; bases unmatched to any gene: 7.